This is a list of T cell receptor beta chains from one sample in a study of shared clonotypes between healthy human individuals. TCRdb's table, derived via immunoSEQ multiplex PCR, lists solely in-frame clones and lacks some. This sample has about 1 million clones; about 75% occur once, and the top ten carry nearly 1.5%. The sample comprised memory CD4+ T cells sorted from blood. The receptor set was obtained from a man younger than 30 in good health. Both conserved end residues are trimmed from each CDR3. The order of the fields is V gene, clone size, J gene, CDR3 protein. Size values are once, few and many counts, or a class for expanded clones, and some rows have none.

v_call: TRBV27; clone_size: few; j_call: TRBJ2-4; cdr3_aa: ASSSRLVYGKNIQY
v_call: TRBV4-3; clone_size: once; j_call: TRBJ1-4; cdr3_aa: ASSQGRAITNEKLF
v_call: TRBV11-2; clone_size: -; j_call: TRBJ1-4; cdr3_aa: ASSPDSGIKEKLF
v_call: TRBV4-3; clone_size: -; j_call: TRBJ2-7; cdr3_aa: ASSQTGSSYEQY
v_call: TRBV19; clone_size: -; j_call: TRBJ2-5; cdr3_aa: ASNTGQYQETQY
v_call: TRBV6-6; clone_size: -; j_call: TRBJ1-5; cdr3_aa: ASSPPGGNQPQH
v_call: TRBV23-1; clone_size: -; j_call: TRBJ1-6; cdr3_aa: ASSLNDQGSENSPLH
v_call: TRBV27; clone_size: -; j_call: TRBJ2-1; cdr3_aa: ASSLGDRAPAFHNEQF
v_call: TRBV2; clone_size: -; j_call: TRBJ2-7; cdr3_aa: ASRGGVADPYEQY
v_call: TRBV30; clone_size: -; j_call: TRBJ2-2; cdr3_aa: AWAGNRGNTGELF
v_call: TRBV20-1; clone_size: few; j_call: TRBJ1-2; cdr3_aa: STNYGYT
v_call: TRBV21-1; clone_size: -; j_call: TRBJ2-3; cdr3_aa: ASSKAWGTSSVWYTQY
v_call: TRBV5-6; clone_size: -; j_call: TRBJ1-2; cdr3_aa: ASSRRTVSIYGYT
v_call: TRBV7-2; clone_size: -; j_call: TRBJ1-2; cdr3_aa: ASSPKSSGYT
v_call: TRBV4-1; clone_size: -; j_call: TRBJ2-3; cdr3_aa: ASSPRTSTDTQY
v_call: TRBV7-9; clone_size: -; j_call: TRBJ2-1; cdr3_aa: ASSHSGRVYNEQF
v_call: TRBV9; clone_size: once; j_call: TRBJ1-5; cdr3_aa: ASSSRPGSNQPQH
v_call: TRBV23-1; clone_size: once; j_call: TRBJ1-1; cdr3_aa: ASSHTRGMNTEAF
v_call: TRBV4-1; clone_size: -; j_call: TRBJ1-3; cdr3_aa: ASSQDSTRAFAGNTIY
v_call: TRBV6-5; clone_size: -; j_call: TRBJ1-5; cdr3_aa: ASSSGLLGDQPQH
v_call: TRBV11-2; clone_size: -; j_call: TRBJ2-7; cdr3_aa: ASSLVGGTGYEQY
v_call: TRBV2; clone_size: -; j_call: TRBJ2-5; cdr3_aa: AISDGGQETQY
v_call: TRBV18; clone_size: many; j_call: TRBJ1-1; cdr3_aa: ASSPPAGVVTEAF
v_call: TRBV5-4; clone_size: -; j_call: TRBJ2-2; cdr3_aa: ASQVGGRVGELF
v_call: TRBV28; clone_size: once; j_call: TRBJ1-2; cdr3_aa: ASSLYAGAANYGYT
v_call: TRBV2; clone_size: -; j_call: TRBJ2-7; cdr3_aa: ASRQAPVEQY
v_call: TRBV28; clone_size: -; j_call: TRBJ1-2; cdr3_aa: ASSLSSSFGSNYGYT
v_call: TRBV5-1; clone_size: -; j_call: TRBJ2-3; cdr3_aa: ASSRSQGALGDTQY
v_call: TRBV2; clone_size: -; j_call: TRBJ1-1; cdr3_aa: ASSPGRDTEAF
v_call: TRBV5-1; clone_size: -; j_call: TRBJ2-3; cdr3_aa: ASSLGTGGTDTQY
v_call: TRBV11-2; clone_size: -; j_call: TRBJ1-2; cdr3_aa: ASSSLQGFGYT
v_call: TRBV5-1; clone_size: -; j_call: TRBJ2-1; cdr3_aa: ASSLGREFYNEQF
v_call: TRBV7-6; clone_size: -; j_call: TRBJ1-1; cdr3_aa: ASSLLAFTGAQGEAF
v_call: TRBV4-3; clone_size: many; j_call: TRBJ2-7; cdr3_aa: ASSQRIAYEQY
v_call: TRBV7-2; clone_size: -; j_call: TRBJ2-5; cdr3_aa: ASSLRHGYGLTQGETQY
v_call: TRBV6-6; clone_size: once; j_call: TRBJ1-1; cdr3_aa: ASRAGQGEHTEAF
v_call: TRBV10-3; clone_size: many; j_call: TRBJ1-2; cdr3_aa: AISVRGDGYT
v_call: TRBV5-6; clone_size: -; j_call: -; cdr3_aa: ASSLALGQGPYEQY
v_call: TRBV4-3; clone_size: -; j_call: TRBJ2-2; cdr3_aa: ASSQEKGAYTGELF
v_call: TRBV7-9; clone_size: once; j_call: TRBJ2-6; cdr3_aa: ASSLTTAGANVLT
v_call: TRBV7-6; clone_size: -; j_call: TRBJ2-1; cdr3_aa: ASSLVSANEQF
v_call: TRBV6-1; clone_size: -; j_call: TRBJ1-6; cdr3_aa: ASSGAGANSPLH
v_call: TRBV2; clone_size: -; j_call: TRBJ2-3; cdr3_aa: ASAGLPLPPDTQY
v_call: TRBV29-1; clone_size: -; j_call: TRBJ2-3; cdr3_aa: SVRVAGDTQY
v_call: TRBV13; clone_size: -; j_call: TRBJ2-3; cdr3_aa: ASSPPSRGAYTDTQY
v_call: TRBV6-1; clone_size: -; j_call: TRBJ2-7; cdr3_aa: ASSEQGIGEQY
v_call: TRBV18; clone_size: once; j_call: TRBJ2-2; cdr3_aa: ASSPQRPYTGELF
v_call: TRBV7-6; clone_size: -; j_call: TRBJ2-3; cdr3_aa: ASSRRELPWGDTQY
v_call: TRBV5-1; clone_size: once; j_call: TRBJ2-5; cdr3_aa: ASSLGVEETQY
v_call: TRBV2; clone_size: -; j_call: TRBJ2-7; cdr3_aa: ASRPPRPPYEQY
v_call: TRBV7-2; clone_size: many; j_call: TRBJ1-1; cdr3_aa: ASSFVRNTEAF
v_call: TRBV28; clone_size: -; j_call: TRBJ2-2; cdr3_aa: ASNLRMGGTGELF